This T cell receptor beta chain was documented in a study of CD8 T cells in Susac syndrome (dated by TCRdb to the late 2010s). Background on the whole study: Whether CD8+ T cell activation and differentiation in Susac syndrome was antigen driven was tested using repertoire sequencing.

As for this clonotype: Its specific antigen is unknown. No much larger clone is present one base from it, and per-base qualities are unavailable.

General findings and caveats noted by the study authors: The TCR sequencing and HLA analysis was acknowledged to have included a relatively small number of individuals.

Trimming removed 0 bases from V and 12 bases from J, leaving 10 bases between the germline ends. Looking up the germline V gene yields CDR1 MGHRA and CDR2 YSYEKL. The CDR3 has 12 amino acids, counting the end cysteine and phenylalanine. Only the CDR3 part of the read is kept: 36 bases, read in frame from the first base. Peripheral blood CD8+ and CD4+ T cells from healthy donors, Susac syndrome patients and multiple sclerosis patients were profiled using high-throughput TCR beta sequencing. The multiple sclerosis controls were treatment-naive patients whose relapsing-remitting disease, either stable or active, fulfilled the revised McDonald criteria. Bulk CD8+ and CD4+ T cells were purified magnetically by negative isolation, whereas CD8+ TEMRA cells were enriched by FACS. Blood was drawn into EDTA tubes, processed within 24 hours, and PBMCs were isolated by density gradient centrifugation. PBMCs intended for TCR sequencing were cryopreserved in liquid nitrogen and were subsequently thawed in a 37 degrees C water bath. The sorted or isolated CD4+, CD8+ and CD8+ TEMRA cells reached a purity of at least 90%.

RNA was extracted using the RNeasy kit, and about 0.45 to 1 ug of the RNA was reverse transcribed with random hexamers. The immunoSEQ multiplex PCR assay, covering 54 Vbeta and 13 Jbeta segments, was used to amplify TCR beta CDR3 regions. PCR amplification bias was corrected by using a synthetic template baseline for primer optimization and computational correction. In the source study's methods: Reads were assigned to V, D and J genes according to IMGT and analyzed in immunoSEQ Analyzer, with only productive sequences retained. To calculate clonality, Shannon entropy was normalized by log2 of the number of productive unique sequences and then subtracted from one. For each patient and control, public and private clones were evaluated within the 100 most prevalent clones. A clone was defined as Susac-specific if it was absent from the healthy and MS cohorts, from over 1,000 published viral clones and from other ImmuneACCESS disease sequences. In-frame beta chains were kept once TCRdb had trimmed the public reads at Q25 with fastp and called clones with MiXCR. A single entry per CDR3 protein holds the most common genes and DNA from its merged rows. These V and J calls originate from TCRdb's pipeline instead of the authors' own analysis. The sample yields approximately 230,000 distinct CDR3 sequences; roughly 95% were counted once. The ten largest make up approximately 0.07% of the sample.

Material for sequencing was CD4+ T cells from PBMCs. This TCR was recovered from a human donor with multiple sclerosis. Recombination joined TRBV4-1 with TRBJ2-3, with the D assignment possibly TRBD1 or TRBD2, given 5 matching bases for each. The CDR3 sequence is CASSQDERGQYF. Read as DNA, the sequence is TGCGCCAGCAGCCAAGATGAGAGGGGCCAGTATTTT.